The 5 T cell receptor beta chains listed next were all sequenced from one sample in a study of technical replicates of blood from a few donors. The data were produced by immunoSEQ multiplex PCR, yet TCRdb's version contains in-frame clones alone and is incomplete. The sample lists around 75,000 clones, around nine tenths occurring once. Sequenced sample: T cells isolated from PBMCs. These receptor sequences come from a human donor in good health.

In its sample, this clone was seen a few times. The rearrangement links TRBV6-6 to TRBJ2-1; possible D gene TRBD2, 6 bases. V gave up 2 bases and J gave up 4 bases, with 12 bases separating them. Germline V gives CDR1 MNHNY, CDR2 SVGAGI (reference sequence). The CDR3 runs 15 residues. The CDR3: CASSYPETRYNEQFF. For the CDR3, the DNA is TGTGCCAGCAGTTACCCGGAGACTAGATACAATGAGCAGTTCTTC.

V usage is TRBV29-1 and J usage is TRBJ1-2; 7 bases align to TRBD1. This CDR3 comprises 15 residues. The ends lost 3 bases at V and 4 bases at J; junction bases unmatched: 11. The V gene's germline CDR1 is SQVTM and CDR2 ANQGSEA. The CDR3 here is CSVDGGPGQSYGYTF. The CDR3 DNA reads as TGCAGCGTTGACGGTGGACCGGGACAGTCCTATGGCTACACCTTC.

The chain recombines TRBV29-1 with TRBJ2-7; TRBD2 is a possible D gene (6 bases). Germline-derived CDR1 and CDR2 are SQVTM and ANQGSEA. Trimming took off 4 bases at V and 0 bases at J, with 13 bases between the two ends. CDR3 length: 14 amino acids. CDR3 bases: TGCAGCGTTGCCCCGGGACTCCACTCCTACGAGCAGTACTTC. Translating gives CSVAPGLHSYEQYF.

A few counts support this clone. This chain connects TRBV6-5 to TRBJ1-1; D is possibly TRBD1 (6 bases). CDR1 is MNHEY and CDR2 is SVGAGI in the germline V gene. V lost 6 bases and J 1 base, leaving 12 bases between the germline ends. The CDR3 runs to 14 residues. CDR3 nucleotides: TGTGCCAGCAGCCGAGACAGGAGGAACACTGAAGCTTTCTTT. It specifies CASSRDRRNTEAFF.

The chain employs TRBV6-1 and TRBJ2-5, with a possible D match to TRBD1 (5 bases). V was shortened by 4 bases and J by 2 bases, with 14 bases between the two germline ends. Germline V gives CDR1 MNHNS, CDR2 SASEGT. CDR3 length equals 15 residues. The CDR3, as DNA: TGTGCCAGCAGTGTAGGGGCCCCTATTCAAGAGACCCAGTACTTC. Its protein product is CASSVGAPIQETQYF.